What follows describes a single TCR beta chain. This clone's antigen is unknown. Base quality data are lacking; no much larger clone is found one base away. Trimming accounts for 4 bases at V and 4 bases at J, while the number of junction bases matched to no gene is 12. Per the germline V gene, SGHDT is the CDR1 and YYEEEE is the CDR2. From the cysteine through the phenylalanine, the CDR3 covers 18 amino acids. CDR3 DNA is the only sequence kept; it has 54 bases, read in frame from the first base. The data were obtained in a study of beta chain features in type 1 diabetes (dated by TCRdb to 2017 to 2018). With regard to the full study: Patients and healthy donors did not differ in mean age, gender distribution, total cell number or subset yield. A total of roughly 100 million sorted cells were examined across all samples, and the number of cells per subset was strongly correlated with RNA yield. The study compared the TCRB repertoires of sorted circulating CD4+ T cell subsets in recently diagnosed type 1 diabetes patients with those in matched healthy donors. Regulatory and stem cell-like memory subsets were isolated from only 8 patients and roughly 8 healthy donors, whereas naive and central memory subsets came from all 30 or so donors.

The entire amount of isolated RNA was reverse transcribed using the High Capacity cDNA Reverse Transcription Kit, so the sequenced TCRB transcripts were expressed ones. Deep immunoSEQ sequencing was applied to naive, central memory and regulatory T cell samples, giving an average of about 3.6 million total reads per sample. Sorted cells were lysed in RLT buffer, and RNA was extracted using DNase-treated RNeasy Micro or Mini kits according to cell number. To prevent cross-contamination, every cell subset was processed on its own, while patient and healthy donor samples were processed together. The immunoSEQ multiplex PCR was used to amplify TCRB sequences from cDNA, yielding 87-bp fragments that span the CDR3 region. The amplicons were sequenced using the Illumina HiSeq platform. The study's own analysis went as follows. Synthetic template baselines were used to correct PCR bias computationally, reads within Hamming distance 2 were collapsed together, and singletons that could not be merged were discarded. Reads were aligned against IMGT so that V, D and J genes, CDR3 length and insertions or deletions at six rearrangement sites could be assigned. Within each subset, clonotype counts were normalized to the number of sorted cells before true diversity and Gini coefficients were calculated with the tcR R package. The overlap coefficient, calculated on TCRB nucleotide sequences, was used to measure repertoire sharing. The source is immuneACCESS, and TCRdb retained only in-frame sequences with V and J called. Part of the clones is not carried over; for the studies checked, unresolved V genes explain less than half of this, and the remainder is unexplained. That table is the source of V, J and clone size, and D and trimming were worked out from the DNA. Across this sample there are under 350,000 clones, with 7.5% to 9.5% seen only once. Of the sample, under 1.3% falls within the top ten clones.

Each donor gave one peripheral blood draw, roughly 120 mL on average, collected into heparinised tubes. Using a panel that included CD45RO, CCR7, CD25, CD127, CD95 and CD27, naive, central memory, regulatory and stem cell-like memory CD4+ T cells were sorted on a BD FACSAria II. A purity above 98% was achieved for all sorted populations. PBMCs were isolated right away by Lymphoprep density gradient centrifugation and were stained directly, without culture. So that batch effects would be minimized, each experiment stained and sorted samples in pairs, pairing one healthy donor with one patient. Findings and caveats that apply to the study as a whole: Because cDNA was sequenced instead of genomic DNA, highly expressing activated cells could be over-represented, though the groups showed no difference in activation or CD3 levels. HLA sub-analyses involved small numbers of individuals, so any influence of HLA type on TCRB rearrangement remained unresolved. Naive, central memory and regulatory TCRB repertoires appeared more similar among patients than among healthy donors. In all four CD4+ subsets, TCRB CDR3 length was moderately but significantly shorter in type 1 diabetes patients. Fewer insertions and more nucleotide deletions at VDJ recombination sites were observed in patients with type 1 diabetes, implying thymic rearrangement abnormalities. Shorter templates might be favored by PCR, yet because patient and control samples were amplified and corrected together, any such skew would affect both groups equally.

The sequence was collected from a woman aged 18 to 35 in good health. The rearranged segments are TRBV5-6 and TRBJ2-5, and TRBD2 aligns with 14 junction nucleotides. What was sequenced was central memory CD4+ T cells from blood. The sequenced DNA is TGTGCCAGCAGCCCGCGTTGGCCGGGGACTAGCGGGGGAGAGACCCAGTACTTC. Its translation reads: CASSPRWPGTSGGETQYF.